Below are 13 T cell receptor beta chains sequenced from a single sample in a study of T cell responses to AZD1222 COVID-19 vaccine. Assay: immunoSEQ multiplex PCR; the TCRdb copy retains only in-frame clones and omits some. Of 130,000 to 150,000 clones in the sample, roughly 84% are singletons; the top ten hold approximately 5%. The specimen comprised peripheral blood, sampled 28 days after the second AZD1222 dose. All receptors derive from an adult who received the AZD1222 COVID-19 vaccine.

This chain joins TRBV7-2 and TRBJ2-6; D is undetermined. The V end lost 5 bases, the J end lost 0 bases, and 5 bases lay between the germline ends. The CDR3 sequence is 14 residues long. The V gene's germline CDR1 is SGHTA and CDR2 FQGNSA. The CDR3 sequence: CASSVYSGANVLTF. As DNA, the CDR3 is TGTGCCAGCAGCGTTTACTCTGGGGCCAACGTCCTGACTTTC.

This clone was counted only a few times. This chain links TRBV6-5 with TRBJ1-6; 7 bases line up with TRBD1. Unmatched junction bases numbered 7, after V lost 6 bases and J lost 8 bases. The germline V gene has CDR1 MNHEY and CDR2 SVGAGI. CDR3 size: 14 residues. In DNA, the CDR3 is TGTGCCAGCAGGCGACAGGGCGGGGATTCACCCCTCCACTTT. The encoded protein is CASRRQGGDSPLHF.

This clone has just one count. This rearrangement joins TRBV27 to TRBJ2-7; 7 positions match TRBD2. Germline V gene data show CDR1 as MNHEY and CDR2 as SMNVEV (reference sequence). V lost 8 bases and J lost 0; bases outside the gene matches: 4. The CDR3 is 13 residues long. Written as DNA, the CDR3 is TGTGCCAGCCGACTAGCCGCCTCCTACGAGCAGTACTTC. Translation gives CASRLAASYEQYF.

The V and J genes are TRBV3-1 (or the pseudogene TRBV3-2) and TRBJ2-7, with D possibly being TRBD2 (6 bases). The CDR3 sequence is 13 residues long. V lost 6 bases, J lost 1 base, and 10 bases lay in between. Germline V CDR1 and CDR2: LGHDT, YNNKEL (reference sequence). Here the CDR3 reads CASSLGSSYEQYF. The CDR3 region has the DNA TGTGCCAGCAGTCTCGGGAGTTCCTACGAGCAGTACTTC.

This sequence joins TRBV5-4 and TRBJ1-2; TRBD1 aligns across 7 bases. Germline V gene sequence: CDR1 SGHNT, CDR2 YYREEE (reference sequence). The CDR3 is 15 residues long. J lost 1 base, V lost 3 bases, and 6 bases had no gene match. The CDR3 coding sequence is TGTGCCAGCAGCTACCCCACAGGGGTTAACTATGGCTACACCTTC. Protein: CASSYPTGVNYGYTF. The whole variable domain, remainder taken from reference TRBV5-4 and TRBJ1-2, is ETGVTQSPTHLIKTRGQQVTLRCSSQSGHNTVSWYQQALGQGPQFIFQYYREEENGRGNFPPRFSGLQFPNYSSELNVNALELDDSALYLCASSYPTGVNYGYTFGSGTRLTVV.

The chain is built from TRBV7-9 and TRBJ1-1; no firm D call. The CDR3 consists of 13 residues. Germline V gene sequence: CDR1 SEHNR, CDR2 FQNEAQ (reference sequence). Trimming removed 5 bases from V and 3 bases from J, with 10 bases in between. The DNA of the CDR3 is TGTGCCAGCAGCCCATCTAGCGACACTGAAGCTTTCTTT. As protein: CASSPSSDTEAFF.

This chain links TRBV27 with TRBJ1-1, with D possibly TRBD1 on 6 matching bases. This CDR3 has 15 residues. The germline V gene encodes CDR1 MNHEY and CDR2 SMNVEV (reference sequence). Trimming left V 3 bases short and J 6 bases short, with 17 bases between. Here the CDR3 reads CASSLGRGAWAEAFF. CDR3 DNA sequence: TGTGCCAGCAGTTTGGGCCGGGGGGCTTGGGCTGAAGCTTTCTTT.

This chain connects TRBV12-2 to TRBJ1-1; the D call TRBD1 from the table was never checked on the DNA. TRBV12-2 corresponds to a pseudogene. The CDR3 extends over 15 amino acids. Here the CDR3 reads CASRLYPGLRPEAFF. CDR3 nucleotide sequence: TGTGCAAGTCGCTTATACCCAGGATTGCGTCCTGAAGCTTTCTTT.

The chain carries TRBV10-3 and TRBJ2-2; tentative D call: TRBD1 (6 bases). Germline loops: CDR1 ENHRY, CDR2 SYGVKD. The CDR3 covers 17 residues. Trimming took 2 bases from V and 0 from J, leaving 13 bases between them. As DNA, the CDR3 is TGTGCCATCAGTGAGGGCTCACAGGGTGCGAACACCGGGGAGCTGTTTTTT. This codes for CAISEGSQGANTGELFF.

The chain employs TRBV19 and TRBJ1-6; no definite D call. The CDR3 contains 15 residues. Germline CDR1 is LNHDA and CDR2 is SQIVND (reference sequence). V lost 7 bases and J lost 5, with 15 bases in between. CDR3: CASTPGGLDNSPLHF. The CDR3 DNA follows: TGTGCCAGTACCCCAGGCGGACTCGATAATTCACCCCTCCACTTT.

The rearrangement joins TRBV27 to TRBJ1-6, with 11 bases that match TRBD1. Germline V lookup: CDR1 MNHEY, CDR2 SMNVEV (reference sequence). The CDR3 spans 14 residues. The junction had 0 bases not matched to a gene; V was cut back by 3 bases and J by 8 bases. CDR3 DNA sequence: TGTGCCAGCAGTTTGGGACAGGGGGATTCACCCCTCCACTTT. Amino acid sequence: CASSLGQGDSPLHF.

This sequence joins TRBV2 and TRBJ1-1; D might be TRBD1 (5 bases). The CDR3 runs to 14 residues. Trimming cost V 7 bases and J 0 bases, with 12 bases left between them. Germline values: CDR1 SNHLY, CDR2 FYNNEI. This CDR3 is CASTFRTLNTEAFF. The CDR3 bases are TGTGCCAGCACGTTTAGGACACTGAACACTGAAGCTTTCTTT.

V gene TRBV11-2 combines with J gene TRBJ1-1; no firm D call. The CDR3 is 12 residues long. The V and J ends lost 4 bases and 7 bases respectively, with 10 bases between them. Germline lookup yields CDR1 SGHAT and CDR2 FQNNGV. CDR3 DNA sequence: TGTGCCAGCAGCTCGCATCTCCGTGAAGCTTTCTTT. This translates into CASSSHLREAFF.